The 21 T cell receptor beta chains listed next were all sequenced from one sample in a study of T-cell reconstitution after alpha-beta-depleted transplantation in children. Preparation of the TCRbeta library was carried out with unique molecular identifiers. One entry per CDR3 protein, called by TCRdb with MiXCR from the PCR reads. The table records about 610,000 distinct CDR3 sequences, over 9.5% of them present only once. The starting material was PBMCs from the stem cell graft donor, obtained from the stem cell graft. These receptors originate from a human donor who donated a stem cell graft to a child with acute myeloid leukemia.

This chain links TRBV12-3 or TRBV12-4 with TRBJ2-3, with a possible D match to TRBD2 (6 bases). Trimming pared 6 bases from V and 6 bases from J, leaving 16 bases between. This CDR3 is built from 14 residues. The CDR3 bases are TGTGCCAGCAGCCAACGGGAGAAGGGGGATACGCAGTATTTT. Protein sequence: CASSQREKGDTQYF.

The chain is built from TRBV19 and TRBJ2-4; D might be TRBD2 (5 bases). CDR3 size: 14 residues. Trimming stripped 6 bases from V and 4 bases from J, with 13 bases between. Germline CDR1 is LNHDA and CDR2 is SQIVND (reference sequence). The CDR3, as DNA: TGTGCCAGTAGGCCTAGAGGCGGGAAAAACATTCAGTACTTC. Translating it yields CASRPRGGKNIQYF.

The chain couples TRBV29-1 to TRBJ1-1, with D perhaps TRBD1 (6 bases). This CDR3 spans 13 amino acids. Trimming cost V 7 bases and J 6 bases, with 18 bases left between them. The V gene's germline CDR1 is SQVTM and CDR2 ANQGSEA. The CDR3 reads CSARAWGASEAFF. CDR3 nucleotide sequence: TGCAGCGCCCGGGCATGGGGGGCATCTGAAGCTTTCTTT.

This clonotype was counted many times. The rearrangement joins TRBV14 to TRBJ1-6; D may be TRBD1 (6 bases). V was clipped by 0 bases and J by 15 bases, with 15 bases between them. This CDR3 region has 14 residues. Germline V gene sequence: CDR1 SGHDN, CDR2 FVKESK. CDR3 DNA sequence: TGTGCCAGCAGCCAAGATTACAGGGTCTCAAACCTCCACTTT. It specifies CASSQDYRVSNLHF.

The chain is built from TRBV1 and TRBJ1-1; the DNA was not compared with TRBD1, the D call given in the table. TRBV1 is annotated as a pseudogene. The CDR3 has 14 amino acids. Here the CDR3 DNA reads TGCACCGCTCCCCGGGGTATTTCGGTCACTGAAGCTTTCTTT. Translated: CTAPRGISVTEAFF.

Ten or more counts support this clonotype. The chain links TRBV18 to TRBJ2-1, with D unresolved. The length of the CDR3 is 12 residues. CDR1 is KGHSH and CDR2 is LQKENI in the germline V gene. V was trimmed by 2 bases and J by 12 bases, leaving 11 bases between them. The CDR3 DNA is TGTGCCAGCTCACCAACAGATCAACGGCAGTTCTTC. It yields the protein CASSPTDQRQFF.

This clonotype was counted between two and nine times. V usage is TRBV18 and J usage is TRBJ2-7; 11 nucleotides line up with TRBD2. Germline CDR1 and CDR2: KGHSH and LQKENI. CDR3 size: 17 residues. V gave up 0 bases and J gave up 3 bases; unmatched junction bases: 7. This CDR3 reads CASSPPGSSGRLYEQYF. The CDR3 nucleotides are TGTGCCAGCTCACCACCGGGGTCTAGCGGGAGGCTCTACGAGCAGTACTTC.

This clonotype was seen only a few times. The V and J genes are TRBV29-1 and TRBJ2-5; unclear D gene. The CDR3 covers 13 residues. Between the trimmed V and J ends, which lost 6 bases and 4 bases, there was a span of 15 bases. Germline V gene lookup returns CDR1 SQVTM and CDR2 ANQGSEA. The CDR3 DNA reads TGCAGCGTCCTCTTAGGAGCCGCAGAGACCCAGTACTTC. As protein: CSVLLGAAETQYF.

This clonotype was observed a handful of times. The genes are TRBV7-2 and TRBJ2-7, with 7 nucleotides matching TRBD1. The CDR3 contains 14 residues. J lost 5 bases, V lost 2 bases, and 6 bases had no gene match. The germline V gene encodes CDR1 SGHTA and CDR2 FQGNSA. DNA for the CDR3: TGTGCCAGCAGCTTACTACAGGGGACCAACGAGCAGTACTTC. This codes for CASSLLQGTNEQYF.

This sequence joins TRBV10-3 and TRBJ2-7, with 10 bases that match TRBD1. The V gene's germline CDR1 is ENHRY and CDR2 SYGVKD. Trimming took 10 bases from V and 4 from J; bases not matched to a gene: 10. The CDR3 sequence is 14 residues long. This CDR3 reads CATGERTGGYEQYF. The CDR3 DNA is TGTGCCACGGGTGAACGGACAGGGGGATACGAGCAGTACTTC.

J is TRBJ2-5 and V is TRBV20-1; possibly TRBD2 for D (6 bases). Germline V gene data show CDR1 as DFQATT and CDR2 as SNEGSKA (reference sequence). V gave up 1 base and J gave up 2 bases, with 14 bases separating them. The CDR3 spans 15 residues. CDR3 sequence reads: CSARVATSPQETQYF. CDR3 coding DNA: TGCAGTGCTAGAGTCGCGACTAGTCCACAAGAGACCCAGTACTTC.

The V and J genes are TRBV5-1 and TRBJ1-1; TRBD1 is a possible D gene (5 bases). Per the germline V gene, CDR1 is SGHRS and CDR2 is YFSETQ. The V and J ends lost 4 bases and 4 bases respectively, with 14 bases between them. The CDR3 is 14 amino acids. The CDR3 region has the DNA TGCGCCAGCAGCAGGGACGGAAGAGGCACTGAAGCTTTCTTT. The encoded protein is CASSRDGRGTEAFF.

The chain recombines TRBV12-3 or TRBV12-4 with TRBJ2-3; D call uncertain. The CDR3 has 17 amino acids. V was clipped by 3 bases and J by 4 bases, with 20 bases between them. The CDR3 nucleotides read TGTGCCAGCAGTTTTTGGTCGGGCGGACGGGCCGCAGATACGCAGTATTTT. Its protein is CASSFWSGGRAADTQYF.

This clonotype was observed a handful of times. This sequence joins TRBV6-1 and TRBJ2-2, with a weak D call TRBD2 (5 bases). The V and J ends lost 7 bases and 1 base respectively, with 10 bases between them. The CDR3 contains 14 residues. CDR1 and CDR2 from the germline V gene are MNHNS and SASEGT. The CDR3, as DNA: TGTGCCAGCACCCGGACTTTGAACACCGGGGAGCTGTTTTTT. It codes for CASTRTLNTGELFF.

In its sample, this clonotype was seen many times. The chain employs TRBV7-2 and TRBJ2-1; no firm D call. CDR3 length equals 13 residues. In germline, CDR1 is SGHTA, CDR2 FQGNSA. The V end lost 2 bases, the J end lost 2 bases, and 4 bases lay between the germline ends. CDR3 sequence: CASSLFPYNEQFF. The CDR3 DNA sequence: TGTGCCAGCAGCTTATTCCCCTACAATGAGCAGTTCTTC.

The CDR3 here is CAWSTGDNSPLHF. CDR3 DNA: TGTGCCTGGAGTACAGGAGACAATTCACCCCTCCACTTT. The chain links TRBV30 to TRBJ1-6; possible D gene TRBD1, 5 bases. Looked up from germline, CDR1 is GTSNPN and CDR2 is SVGIG (reference sequence). The length of the CDR3 is 13 residues. V lost 2 bases, J lost 7 bases, and 9 bases lay in between.

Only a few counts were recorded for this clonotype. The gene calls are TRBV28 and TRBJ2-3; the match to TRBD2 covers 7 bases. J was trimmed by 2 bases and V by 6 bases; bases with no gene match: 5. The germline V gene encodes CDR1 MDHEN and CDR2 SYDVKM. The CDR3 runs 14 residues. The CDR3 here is CASRGGPHTDTQYF. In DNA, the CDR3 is TGTGCCAGCAGGGGAGGGCCCCACACAGATACGCAGTATTTT.

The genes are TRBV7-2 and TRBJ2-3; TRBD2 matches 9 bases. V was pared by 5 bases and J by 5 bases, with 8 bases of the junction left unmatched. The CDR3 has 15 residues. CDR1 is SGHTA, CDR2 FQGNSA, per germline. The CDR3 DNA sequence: TGTGCCAGCAGCGCCACCGGGACTAGCCGAGATACGCAGTATTTT. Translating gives CASSATGTSRDTQYF.

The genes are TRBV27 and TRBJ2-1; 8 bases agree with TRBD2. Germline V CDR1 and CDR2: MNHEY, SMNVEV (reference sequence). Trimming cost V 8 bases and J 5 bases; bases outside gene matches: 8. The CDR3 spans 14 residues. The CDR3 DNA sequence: TGTGCCAGCGCCTCGCTAGCGGGTAACAATGAGCAGTTCTTC. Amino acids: CASASLAGNNEQFF.

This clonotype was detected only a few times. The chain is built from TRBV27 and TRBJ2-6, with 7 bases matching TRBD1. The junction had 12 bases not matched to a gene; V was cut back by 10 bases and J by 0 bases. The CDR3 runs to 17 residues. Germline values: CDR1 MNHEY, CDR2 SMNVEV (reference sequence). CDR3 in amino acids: CATKGQVRPSGANVLTF. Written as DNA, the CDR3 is TGTGCCACCAAAGGACAGGTTCGCCCCTCTGGGGCCAACGTCCTGACTTTC.

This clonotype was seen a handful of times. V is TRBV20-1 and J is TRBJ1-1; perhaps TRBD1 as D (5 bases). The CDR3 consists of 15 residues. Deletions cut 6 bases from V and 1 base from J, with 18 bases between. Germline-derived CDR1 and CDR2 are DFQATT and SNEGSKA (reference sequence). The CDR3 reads CSAPYRQKPNTEAFF. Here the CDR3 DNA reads TGCAGTGCCCCCTATCGACAGAAGCCGAACACTGAAGCTTTCTTT.